What follows are 26 T cell receptor beta chains derived from one specimen sequenced in a study of T-cell memory formation after mild COVID-19. TCRdb passed the 5' RACE reads through MiXCR, listing each CDR3 protein once. The table lists 150,000 to 200,000 distinct CDR3 sequences, roughly a fifth of them singletons. The sample was PBMCs or a T cell subset sorted from them (not recorded which). Source of these receptors: an adult woman who had mild COVID-19 (a few samples of this study predate the infection). Cell type and time point are not known.

The chain is built from TRBV21-1 and TRBJ2-3; the D call TRBD2 from the table was never checked on the DNA. TRBV21-1 is classified as a pseudogene. The CDR3 loop spans 17 amino acids. In DNA form, the CDR3 reads TGTGCCAGGATCGATTTGGTAGGGGAGACCTTGGGTGATACGCAGTATTTT. It codes for CARIDLVGETLGDTQYF.

This clonotype was observed a few times. The rearrangement joins TRBV15 to TRBJ2-1; D remains unclear. V lost 4 bases to trimming and J lost 9 bases, with 10 bases between them. Germline values: CDR1 LNHNV, CDR2 YYDKDF (reference sequence). CDR3 length: 12 residues. The CDR3 DNA sequence: TGTGCCACCAGCACATACGGACCTGAGCAGTTCTTC. Its protein is CATSTYGPEQFF.

This clonotype has more than one count but fewer than ten. The J gene is TRBJ2-5, the V gene TRBV18; no clear D gene. Germline-derived CDR1 and CDR2 are KGHSH and LQKENI. The length of the CDR3 is 15 residues. The V end lost 1 base, the J end lost 0 bases, and 9 bases lay between the germline ends. Here the CDR3 reads CASSPRGYYQETQYF. The CDR3 DNA follows: TGTGCCAGCTCACCACGGGGATATTACCAAGAGACCCAGTACTTC.

The gene calls are TRBV7-8 and TRBJ2-7, with D perhaps TRBD2 (6 bases). This CDR3 region has 15 residues. In germline, CDR1 is SGHVS, CDR2 FQNEAQ. The V gene lost 0 bases and the J gene lost 3 bases, with 12 bases spanning the gap. CDR3 amino acids: CASSLAMASDYEQYF. The CDR3, as DNA: TGTGCCAGCAGCTTAGCGATGGCTAGCGACTACGAGCAGTACTTC.

The genes are TRBV25-1 and TRBJ1-6, with TRBD1 as a possible D gene (5 bases). The CDR3 covers 16 residues. The V gene lost 3 bases and the J gene lost 10 bases, with 19 bases spanning the gap. Germline values: CDR1 MGHDK, CDR2 SYGVNS. CDR3 amino acids: CASSEGRDSRVSPLHF. DNA of the CDR3: TGTGCCAGCAGTGAGGGTAGGGACTCTCGGGTCTCACCCCTCCACTTT.

This chain uses TRBV20-1 with TRBJ2-7; D may be TRBD1 (6 bases). V was trimmed by 5 bases and J by 6 bases, leaving 17 bases between them. Looked up from germline, CDR1 is DFQATT and CDR2 is SNEGSKA (reference sequence). CDR3 length: 13 amino acids. The CDR3 bases are TGCAGTGCTGACGGACAGTCGTTTGTCGAGCAGTACTTC. Its translation: CSADGQSFVEQYF.

This clonotype has a handful of counts. V usage is TRBV6-4 and J usage is TRBJ2-1; D is unclear. The germline V gene encodes CDR1 MRHNA and CDR2 SNTAGT. The ends were cut back, 3 bases at V and 5 bases at J, with 14 bases in the middle. The CDR3 is 15 residues long. The CDR3 reads CASSEGQNLNNEQFF. CDR3 DNA: TGTGCCAGCAGTGAAGGCCAGAATCTTAACAATGAGCAGTTCTTC.

This clonotype was observed a handful of times. The gene calls are TRBV7-8 and TRBJ2-1, with TRBD2 as a possible D gene (5 bases). The CDR3 loop spans 15 amino acids. Germline V lookup: CDR1 SGHVS, CDR2 FQNEAQ. Between the trimmed V and J ends, which lost 1 base and 5 bases, there was a span of 12 bases. The CDR3 region has the DNA TGTGCCAGCAGCTTAGGGCTAGCTCCTAACAATGAGCAGTTCTTC. It yields the protein CASSLGLAPNNEQFF.

The J gene is TRBJ2-1, the V gene TRBV12-3 or TRBV12-4; the D gene is possibly TRBD2 (6 bases). V lost 7 bases, J lost 10 bases, and 17 bases lay in between. The CDR3 covers 13 residues. The CDR3 loop is CASKWGTAGEQFF. The CDR3 bases are TGTGCCAGCAAGTGGGGGACTGCAGGCGAGCAGTTCTTC.

The chain carries TRBV24-1 and TRBJ2-2; perhaps TRBD1 as D (6 bases). The CDR3 covers 15 residues. Germline V gene sequence: CDR1 KGHDR, CDR2 SFDVKD. Trimming removed 3 bases from V and 5 bases from J, with 12 bases in between. CDR3 coding DNA: TGTGCCACCAGTGATCCTAACAGGGCTACCGGGGAGCTGTTTTTT. Translating it yields CATSDPNRATGELFF.

In this sample, this clonotype turned up a few times. The CDR3 DNA reads as TGCAGCGTTGAACATGAGCAGTTCTTC. Translating it yields CSVEHEQFF. This rearrangement joins TRBV29-1 to TRBJ2-1; D is uncertain. The CDR3 runs 9 residues. Germline-derived CDR1 and CDR2 are SQVTM and ANQGSEA. Trimming stripped 2 bases from V and 8 bases from J, with 1 base between.

The chain recombines TRBV29-1 with TRBJ2-7; 10 bases are shared with TRBD2. V was pared by 0 bases and J by 2 bases, with 4 bases of the junction left unmatched. Per the germline V gene, CDR1 is SQVTM and CDR2 is ANQGSEA. The CDR3 totals 15 residues. CDR3 sequence (DNA): TGCAGCGTTGAAGATCCGAGCGGGAGGGCCTACGAGCAGTACTTC. It yields the protein CSVEDPSGRAYEQYF.

Only a few counts were recorded for this clonotype. J is TRBJ2-7 and V is TRBV4-1; the D gene is possibly TRBD2 (6 bases). CDR1 is MGHRA and CDR2 is YSYEKL in the germline V gene. CDR3 size: 15 residues. Trimming pared 1 base from V and 3 bases from J, leaving 13 bases between. CDR3 sequence: CASSQAVGGRYEQYF. CDR3 bases: TGCGCCAGCAGCCAAGCCGTGGGGGGACGCTACGAGCAGTACTTC.

This clonotype was seen a handful of times. The J gene is TRBJ2-2, the V gene TRBV9; 13 bases are shared with TRBD2. CDR1 is SGDLS and CDR2 is YYNGEE in the germline V gene. V lost 0 bases, J lost 4 bases, and 6 bases stayed unmatched. The CDR3 has 18 residues. The CDR3 DNA reads as TGTGCCAGCAGCGTAGACCCACTAGCGGGAGGGGGCACCGGGGAGCTGTTTTTT. Its translation: CASSVDPLAGGGTGELFF.

This clonotype was detected only a few times. The V and J genes are TRBV7-8 and TRBJ2-2; possible D gene TRBD2, 6 bases. V was trimmed by 4 bases and J by 4 bases, leaving 19 bases between them. This CDR3 contains 17 residues. CDR1 is SGHVS and CDR2 is FQNEAQ in the germline V gene. The CDR3 loop reads CASSSSPLQGGTGELFF. The CDR3 region has the DNA TGTGCCAGCAGCTCCAGCCCGTTGCAGGGAGGCACCGGGGAGCTGTTTTTT.

The rearrangement uses TRBV6-5 and TRBJ2-7, with TRBD1 matching 12 bases. Germline V gene lookup returns CDR1 MNHEY and CDR2 SVGAGI. This CDR3 contains 15 residues. J lost 4 bases, V lost 5 bases, and 6 bases had no gene match. The CDR3 reads CASSPGTGGAYEQYF. In DNA form, the CDR3 reads TGTGCCAGCAGTCCCGGGACAGGGGGCGCATACGAGCAGTACTTC.

This clonotype came up a few times. The gene calls are TRBV5-6 and TRBJ2-3; TRBD1 might be the D (6 bases). CDR1 is SGHDT and CDR2 is YYEEEE in the germline V gene. The ends were cut back, 4 bases at V and 3 bases at J, with 24 bases in the middle. CDR3 length: 18 residues. The CDR3 reads CASSPITETGFRTDTQYF. CDR3 coding DNA: TGTGCCAGCAGCCCCATAACGGAAACAGGGTTTAGGACAGATACGCAGTATTTT.

The CDR3 DNA follows: TGCAGTGCCGAGGGACAGACGATAAGCTCCTACGAGCAGTACTTC. Translating gives CSAEGQTISSYEQYF. The chain has TRBV20-1 and TRBJ2-7; TRBD1 agrees at 7 bases. CDR3 length equals 15 residues. Germline CDR1 is DFQATT and CDR2 is SNEGSKA (reference sequence). V lost 6 bases and J lost 0; bases outside the gene matches: 11.

This sequence joins TRBV5-1 and TRBJ2-7; TRBD2 is a possible D gene (6 bases). CDR3 size: 15 residues. Germline CDR1 reads SGHRS; CDR2 reads YFSETQ. The germline V and J ends were trimmed by 2 bases and 3 bases, with 15 bases remaining between them. The CDR3 region is CASSLESGSRYEQYF. The CDR3 DNA is TGCGCCAGCAGCTTAGAAAGCGGGTCCCGCTACGAGCAGTACTTC.

The chain links TRBV9 to TRBJ2-7, with 11 bases fitting TRBD2. The junction had 3 bases not matched to a gene; V was cut back by 0 bases and J by 7 bases. Per the germline V gene, CDR1 is SGDLS and CDR2 is YYNGEE. The CDR3 covers 14 residues. CDR3 in DNA: TGTGCCAGCAGCGTAGGACTAGCGGGAAAGGAGCAGTACTTC. The encoded protein is CASSVGLAGKEQYF.

This clonotype was detected only a few times. The chain employs TRBV3-1 and TRBJ2-2; TRBD1 matches at 7 bases. CDR1 is LGHDT and CDR2 is YNNKEL in the germline V gene (reference sequence). J was trimmed by 1 base and V by 2 bases; bases with no gene match: 7. This CDR3 comprises 17 residues. In DNA, the CDR3 is TGTGCCAGCAGCCAAATACCGGGGACAGAGAACACCGGGGAGCTGTTTTTT. This translates into CASSQIPGTENTGELFF.

This clonotype showed up just a few times. This sequence joins TRBV4-1 and TRBJ1-1; 7 nucleotides match TRBD1. The ends lost 1 base at V and 5 bases at J; junction bases unmatched: 7. This CDR3 contains 15 residues. CDR1 and CDR2 from the germline V gene are MGHRA and YSYEKL. CDR3 region: CASSQVHRGGTEAFF. The DNA of the CDR3 is TGCGCCAGCAGCCAAGTTCACAGGGGTGGGACTGAAGCTTTCTTT.

This clonotype was found a few times. The chain uses TRBV7-2 and TRBJ2-1; no clear D gene. Trimming stripped 7 bases from V and 3 bases from J, with 19 bases between. The CDR3 has 16 residues. Per germline, CDR1 SGHTA and CDR2 FQGNSA. CDR3 DNA: TGTGCCAGCATCAACACTATTAGTTGGGGCTACAATGAGCAGTTCTTC. It specifies CASINTISWGYNEQFF.

This clonotype is classed as medium-sized. The chain is built from TRBV14 and TRBJ2-3; D may correspond to TRBD1 or TRBD2 (5 bases each). Germline V gene lookup returns CDR1 SGHDN and CDR2 FVKESK. The CDR3 is 15 residues long. V was cut by 3 bases and J by 7 bases, with 17 bases left in between. CDR3 DNA: TGTGCCAGCAGCCAGGGGTCCTCGTGGGGGAATACGCAGTATTTT. Protein product: CASSQGSSWGNTQYF.

This clonotype occurred a few times. The rearrangement uses TRBV6-1 and TRBJ1-1; no definite D call. The CDR3 length is 16 residues. The germline CDR1 and CDR2 sequences are MNHNS and SASEGT. V lost 1 base, J lost 5 bases, and 17 bases lay in between. The CDR3 loop is CASSEGWRAWNTEAFF. CDR3 sequence (DNA): TGTGCCAGCAGTGAAGGTTGGAGGGCTTGGAATACTGAAGCTTTCTTT.

The chain links TRBV10-2 to TRBJ2-7, with 8 bases aligning to TRBD1. Per germline, CDR1 WSHSY and CDR2 SAAADI. CDR3 size: 14 residues. V shed 6 bases and J 2 bases; nucleotides not matched to a gene: 6. Here the CDR3 DNA reads TGCGCCAGCAGCGAGGGACAGGTCCCCTACGAGCAGTACTTC. It translates to CASSEGQVPYEQYF.